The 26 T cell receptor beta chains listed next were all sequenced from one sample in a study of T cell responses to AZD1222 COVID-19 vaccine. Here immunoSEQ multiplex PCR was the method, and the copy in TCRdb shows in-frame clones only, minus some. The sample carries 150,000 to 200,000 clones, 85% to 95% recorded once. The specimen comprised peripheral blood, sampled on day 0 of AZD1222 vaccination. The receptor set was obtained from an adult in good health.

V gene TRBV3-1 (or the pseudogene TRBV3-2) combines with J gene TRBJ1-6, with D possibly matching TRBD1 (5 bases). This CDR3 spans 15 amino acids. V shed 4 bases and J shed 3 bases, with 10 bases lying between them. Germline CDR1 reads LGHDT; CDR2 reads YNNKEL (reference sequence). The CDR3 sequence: CASSPMGLYNSPLHF. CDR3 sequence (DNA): TGTGCCAGCAGCCCCATGGGGCTCTATAATTCACCCCTCCACTTT.

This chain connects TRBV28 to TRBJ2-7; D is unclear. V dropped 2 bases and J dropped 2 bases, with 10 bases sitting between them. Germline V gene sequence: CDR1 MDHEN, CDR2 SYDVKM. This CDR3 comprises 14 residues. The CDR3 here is CASSLRLLPYEQYF. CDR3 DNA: TGTGCCAGCAGTTTAAGGCTCCTCCCCTACGAGCAGTACTTC.

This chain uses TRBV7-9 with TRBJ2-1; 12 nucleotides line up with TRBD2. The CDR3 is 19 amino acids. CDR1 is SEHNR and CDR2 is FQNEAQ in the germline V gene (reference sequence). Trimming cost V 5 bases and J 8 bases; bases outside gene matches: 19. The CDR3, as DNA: TGTGCCAGCAGCCCGTCGACTAGCGGGAGAAGTGGAGGGCTCCATGAGCAGTTCTTC. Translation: CASSPSTSGRSGGLHEQFF.

The CDR3 region is CASSQAGGAAYEQYF. CDR3 coding DNA: TGTGCCAGCAGCCAAGCGGGAGGGGCCGCCTACGAGCAGTACTTC. V and J are TRBV28 and TRBJ2-7; 10 bases are shared with TRBD2. Germline V CDR1 and CDR2: MDHEN, SYDVKM. Trimming cost V 6 bases and J 2 bases; bases outside gene matches: 7. This CDR3 comprises 15 residues.

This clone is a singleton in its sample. DNA for the CDR3: TGTGCCAGCTCACCTAGGGATCTATTATATGGCTACACCTTC. Translating it yields CASSPRDLLYGYTF. The rearrangement links TRBV18 to TRBJ1-2, with unresolved D. V lost 3 bases and J 5 bases, leaving 13 bases between the germline ends. The germline CDR1 and CDR2 sequences are KGHSH and LQKENI. The CDR3 loop spans 14 amino acids.

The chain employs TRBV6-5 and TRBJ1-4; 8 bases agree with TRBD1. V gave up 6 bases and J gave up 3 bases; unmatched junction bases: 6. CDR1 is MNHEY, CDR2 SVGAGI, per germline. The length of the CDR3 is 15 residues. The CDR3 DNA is TGTGCCAGCAGCTCAACAGGGGGACCTAATGAAAAACTGTTTTTT. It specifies CASSSTGGPNEKLFF.

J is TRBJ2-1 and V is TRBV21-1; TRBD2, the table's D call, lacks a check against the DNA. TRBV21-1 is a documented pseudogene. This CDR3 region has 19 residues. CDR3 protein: CASSKAAGLAGRSYNEQFF. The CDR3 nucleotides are TGTGCCAGCAGCAAAGCTGCGGGACTAGCGGGAAGGTCCTACAATGAGCAGTTCTTC.

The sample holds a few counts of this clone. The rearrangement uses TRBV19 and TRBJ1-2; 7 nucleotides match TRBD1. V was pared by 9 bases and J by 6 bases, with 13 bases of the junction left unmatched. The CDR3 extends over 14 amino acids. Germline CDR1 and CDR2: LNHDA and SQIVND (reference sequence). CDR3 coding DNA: TGTGCCAGCTTGACAGGGTTCCTCGAGAATGGCTACACCTTC. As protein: CASLTGFLENGYTF.

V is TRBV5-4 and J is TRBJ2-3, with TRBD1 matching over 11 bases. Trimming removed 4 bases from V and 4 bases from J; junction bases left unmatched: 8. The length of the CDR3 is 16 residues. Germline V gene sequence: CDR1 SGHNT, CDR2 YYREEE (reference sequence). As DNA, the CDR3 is TGTGCCAGCAGCCCCGGGACAGGGGGAATCGCAGATACGCAGTATTTT. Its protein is CASSPGTGGIADTQYF.

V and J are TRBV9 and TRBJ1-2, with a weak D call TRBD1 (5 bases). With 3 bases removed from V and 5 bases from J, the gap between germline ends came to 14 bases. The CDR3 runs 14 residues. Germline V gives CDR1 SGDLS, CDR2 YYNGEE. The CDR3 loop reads CASSGVGVGYGYTF. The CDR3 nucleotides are TGTGCCAGCAGCGGGGTAGGGGTGGGGTATGGCTACACCTTC.

CDR3 residues: CASEQGAEGEKLFF. The CDR3 DNA follows: TGTGCCAGCGAACAGGGGGCCGAGGGGGAAAAACTGTTTTTT. The chain couples TRBV6-4 to TRBJ1-4; 9 bases match TRBD1. Germline CDR1 reads MRHNA; CDR2 reads SNTAGT. V lost 8 bases and J lost 8; bases outside the gene matches: 9. This CDR3 spans 14 amino acids.

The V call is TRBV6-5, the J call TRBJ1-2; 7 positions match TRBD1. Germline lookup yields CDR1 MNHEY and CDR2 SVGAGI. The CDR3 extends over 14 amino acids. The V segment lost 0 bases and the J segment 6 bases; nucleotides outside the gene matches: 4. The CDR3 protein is CASSYSDRRDGYTF. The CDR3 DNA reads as TGTGCCAGCAGTTACTCGGACAGGAGGGATGGCTACACCTTC.

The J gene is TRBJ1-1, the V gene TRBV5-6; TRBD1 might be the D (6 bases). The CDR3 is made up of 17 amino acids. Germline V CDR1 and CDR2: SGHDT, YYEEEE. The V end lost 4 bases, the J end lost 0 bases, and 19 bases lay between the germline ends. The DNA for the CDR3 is TGTGCCAGCAGCACTTCTATGGACAGATTAATGAACACTGAAGCTTTCTTT. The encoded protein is CASSTSMDRLMNTEAFF.

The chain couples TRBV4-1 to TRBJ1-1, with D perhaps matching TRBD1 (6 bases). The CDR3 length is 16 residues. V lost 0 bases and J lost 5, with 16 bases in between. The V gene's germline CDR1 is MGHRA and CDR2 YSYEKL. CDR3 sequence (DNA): TGCGCCAGCAGCCAAGAAGGGGGGCGAATGAGAACTGAAGCTTTCTTT. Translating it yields CASSQEGGRMRTEAFF.

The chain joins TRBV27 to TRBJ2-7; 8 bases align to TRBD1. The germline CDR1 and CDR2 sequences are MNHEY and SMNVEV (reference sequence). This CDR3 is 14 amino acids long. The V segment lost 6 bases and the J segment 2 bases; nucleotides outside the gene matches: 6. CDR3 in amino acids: CASSYKDRAYEQYF. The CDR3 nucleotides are TGTGCCAGCAGCTACAAGGACAGGGCCTACGAGCAGTACTTC.

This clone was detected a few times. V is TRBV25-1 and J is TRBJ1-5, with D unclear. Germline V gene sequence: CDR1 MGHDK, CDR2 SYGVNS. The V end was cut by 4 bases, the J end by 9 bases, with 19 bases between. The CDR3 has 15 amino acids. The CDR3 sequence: CASSGGSSGRVPQHF. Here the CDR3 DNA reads TGTGCCAGCAGTGGGGGTTCCTCGGGGAGGGTGCCCCAGCATTTT.

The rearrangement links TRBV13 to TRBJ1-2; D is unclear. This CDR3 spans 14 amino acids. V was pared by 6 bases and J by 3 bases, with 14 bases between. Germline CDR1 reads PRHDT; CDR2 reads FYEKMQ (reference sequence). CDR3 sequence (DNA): TGTGCCAGCAGTCAAGGACGGGGAGACTATGGCTACACCTTC. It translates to CASSQGRGDYGYTF.

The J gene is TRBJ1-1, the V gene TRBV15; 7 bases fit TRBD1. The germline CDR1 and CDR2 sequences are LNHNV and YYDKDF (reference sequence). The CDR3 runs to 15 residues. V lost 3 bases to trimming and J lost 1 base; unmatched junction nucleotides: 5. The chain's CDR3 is CATSRQDRSNTEAFF. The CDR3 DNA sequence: TGTGCCACCAGCAGGCAGGACAGGTCGAACACTGAAGCTTTCTTT.

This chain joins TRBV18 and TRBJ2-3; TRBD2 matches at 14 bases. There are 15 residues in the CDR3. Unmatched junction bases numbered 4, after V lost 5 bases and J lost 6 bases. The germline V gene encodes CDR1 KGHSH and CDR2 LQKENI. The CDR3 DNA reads TGTGCCAGCTCAACGGGACTAGCGGGAGCCGATACGCAGTATTTT. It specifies CASSTGLAGADTQYF. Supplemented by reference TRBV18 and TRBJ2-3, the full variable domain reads NAGVMQNPRHLVRRRGQEARLRCSPMKGHSHVYWYRQLPEEGLKFMVYLQKENIIDESGMPKERFSAEFPKEGPSILRIQQVVRGDSAAYFCASSTGLAGADTQYFGPGTRLTVL.

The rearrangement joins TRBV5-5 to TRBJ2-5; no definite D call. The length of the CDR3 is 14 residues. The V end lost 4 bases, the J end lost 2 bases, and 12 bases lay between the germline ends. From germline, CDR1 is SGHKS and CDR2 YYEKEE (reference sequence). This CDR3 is CASSPQGWQETQYF. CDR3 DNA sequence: TGTGCCAGCAGCCCCCAAGGGTGGCAAGAGACCCAGTACTTC. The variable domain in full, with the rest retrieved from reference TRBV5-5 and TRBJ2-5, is DAGVTQSPTHLIKTRGQQVTLRCSPISGHKSVSWYQQVLGQGPQFIFQYYEKEERGRGNFPDRFSARQFPNYSSELNVNALLLGDSALYLCASSPQGWQETQYFGPGTRLLVL.

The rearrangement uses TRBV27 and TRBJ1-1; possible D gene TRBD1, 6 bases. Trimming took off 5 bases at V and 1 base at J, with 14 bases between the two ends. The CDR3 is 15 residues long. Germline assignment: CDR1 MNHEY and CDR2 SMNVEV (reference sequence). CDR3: CASSPRTDGNTEAFF. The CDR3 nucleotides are TGTGCCAGCAGTCCGAGGACAGACGGGAACACTGAAGCTTTCTTT.

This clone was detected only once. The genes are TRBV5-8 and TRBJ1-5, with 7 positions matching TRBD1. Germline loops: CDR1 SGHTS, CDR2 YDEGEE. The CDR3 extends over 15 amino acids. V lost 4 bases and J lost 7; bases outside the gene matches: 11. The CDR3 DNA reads TGTGCCAGCAGCCGATTACAGGGGTATGGGCAGCCCCAGCATTTT. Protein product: CASSRLQGYGQPQHF.

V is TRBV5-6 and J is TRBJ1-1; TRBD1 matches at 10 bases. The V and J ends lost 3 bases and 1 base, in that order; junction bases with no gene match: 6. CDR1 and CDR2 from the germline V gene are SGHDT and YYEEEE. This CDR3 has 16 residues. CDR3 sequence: CASSSGTGAKNTEAFF. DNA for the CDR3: TGTGCCAGCAGCTCCGGGACAGGGGCGAAGAACACTGAAGCTTTCTTT.

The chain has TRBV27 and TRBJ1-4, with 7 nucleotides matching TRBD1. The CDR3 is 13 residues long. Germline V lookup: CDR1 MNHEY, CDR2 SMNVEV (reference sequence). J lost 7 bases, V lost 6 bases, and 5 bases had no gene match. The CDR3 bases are TGTGCCAGCAGGGTCTCAGGGGGTGAAAAACTGTTTTTT. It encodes CASRVSGGEKLFF.

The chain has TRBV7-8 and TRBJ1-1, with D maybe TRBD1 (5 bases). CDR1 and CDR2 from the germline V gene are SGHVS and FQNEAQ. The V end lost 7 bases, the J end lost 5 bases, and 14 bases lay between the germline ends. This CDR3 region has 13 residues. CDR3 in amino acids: CASTPGGGTEAFF. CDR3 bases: TGTGCCAGCACCCCCGGGGGAGGGACTGAAGCTTTCTTT.

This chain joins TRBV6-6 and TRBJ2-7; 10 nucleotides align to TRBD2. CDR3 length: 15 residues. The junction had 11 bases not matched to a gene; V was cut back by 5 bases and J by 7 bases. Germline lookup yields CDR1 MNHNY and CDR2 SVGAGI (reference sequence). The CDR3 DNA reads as TGTGCCAGCAGTCCTCGGACTAGCGGCTCGGGGGAGCAGTACTTC. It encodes CASSPRTSGSGEQYF.